Following are 10 T cell receptor beta chains from one sample sequenced in a study of response to subunit inactivated influenza vaccine. TCRdb independently ran MiXCR on the RT-PCR reads; one entry per CDR3 protein. The sample has 600,000 to 850,000 distinct CDR3 sequences; 14% are singletons. The sample in question was PBMCs from blood, obtained less than 15 days before vaccination. The receptors were sampled from a man in his forties or fifties who received an inactivated influenza vaccine.

The sample holds many counts of this clonotype. The V call is TRBV5-1, the J call TRBJ2-1, with D hard to call. The CDR3 has 13 residues. V lost 0 bases, J lost 5 bases, and 6 bases lay in between. CDR1 and CDR2 (germline): SGHRS, YFSETQ. This chain's CDR3 is CASSLALHNEQFF. The CDR3 nucleotides are TGCGCCAGCAGCTTGGCCTTACACAATGAGCAGTTCTTC.

This clonotype has only a few counts. The CDR3 is CASSSRIGSGTSTDTQYF. CDR3 bases: TGTGCCAGCAGCTCCAGGATTGGTAGCGGGACTAGCACAGATACGCAGTATTTT. V usage is TRBV6-1 and J usage is TRBJ2-3, with 8 bases lining up with TRBD2. J gave up 0 bases and V 6 bases, and 14 bases lay outside the gene matches. The V gene's germline CDR1 is MNHNS and CDR2 SASEGT. This CDR3 is 18 amino acids long.

This clonotype has a handful of counts. The chain couples TRBV6-5 to TRBJ2-7; 9 nucleotides match TRBD1. The V segment lost 4 bases and the J segment 4 bases; nucleotides outside the gene matches: 5. This CDR3 region has 14 residues. Germline lookup yields CDR1 MNHEY and CDR2 SVGAGI. The CDR3 nucleotides read TGTGCCAGCAGTTTCGGGACAGGGAAGTACGAGCAGTACTTC. Its translation: CASSFGTGKYEQYF.

This clonotype was seen a few times. This rearrangement joins TRBV20-1 to TRBJ2-3, with unresolved D. Germline CDR1 and CDR2: DFQATT and SNEGSKA (reference sequence). The CDR3 runs to 15 residues. V dropped 2 bases and J dropped 0 bases, with 12 bases sitting between them. CDR3 nucleotides: TGCAGTGCTAGACTGGCGGCCACTAGCACAGATACGCAGTATTTT. It translates to CSARLAATSTDTQYF.

This clonotype showed up just a few times. The chain combines TRBV19 with TRBJ1-5; D may be TRBD1 (6 bases). Trimming pared 4 bases from V and 0 bases from J, leaving 16 bases between. The CDR3 covers 17 residues. Germline values: CDR1 LNHDA, CDR2 SQIVND (reference sequence). The CDR3 DNA sequence: TGTGCCAGTAGTAAAATGGACAGATCCCATAGCAATCAGCCCCAGCATTTT. It codes for CASSKMDRSHSNQPQHF.

This clonotype turned up a few times. The chain employs TRBV20-1 and TRBJ2-5; TRBD1 is a possible D gene (6 bases). Per the germline V gene, CDR1 is DFQATT and CDR2 is SNEGSKA (reference sequence). CDR3 length equals 15 residues. Trimming pared 0 bases from V and 5 bases from J, leaving 16 bases between. CDR3 nucleotides: TGCAGTGCTAGAGATTCCCAGATCCAGGGGGAGACCCAGTACTTC. Translated: CSARDSQIQGETQYF.

This clonotype was found many times. The CDR3 DNA follows: TGCAGTGCCTCCGGCGACAGGGTAAATGAGCAGTTCTTC. It encodes CSASGDRVNEQFF. The chain couples TRBV20-1 to TRBJ2-1; 7 positions match TRBD1. Germline V CDR1 and CDR2: DFQATT, SNEGSKA (reference sequence). The CDR3 spans 13 residues. V dropped 6 bases and J dropped 7; count of bases not matched to a gene: 9.

The rearrangement joins TRBV7-2 to TRBJ2-2; 8 bases agree with TRBD1. This CDR3 contains 14 residues. V dropped 5 bases and J dropped 8; count of bases not matched to a gene: 7. Per the germline V gene, CDR1 is SGHTA and CDR2 is FQGNSA. Here the CDR3 DNA reads TGTGCCAGCAGCAAGGACAGGGTTAGGGGGGAGCTGTTTTTT. Residues: CASSKDRVRGELFF.

This clonotype came up a few times. The chain has TRBV10-1 and TRBJ1-6; 10 bases line up with TRBD1. CDR3 length: 13 residues. Germline V gene data show CDR1 as WNHNN and CDR2 as SYGVQD (reference sequence). Losses at the gene ends were 9 bases for V and 8 bases for J; bases not matched to a gene: 4. CDR3 sequence (DNA): TGCGCCAGAAAAGGACAGGGGGATTCACCCCTCCACTTT. Residues: CARKGQGDSPLHF.

The rearrangement joins TRBV29-1 to TRBJ1-2; no definite D call. V lost 6 bases and J 4 bases, leaving 9 bases between the germline ends. Looked up from germline, CDR1 is SQVTM and CDR2 is ANQGSEA. CDR3 length: 11 amino acids. The CDR3 protein is CSVAGSYGYTF. DNA of the CDR3: TGCAGCGTCGCCGGGAGCTATGGCTACACCTTC.